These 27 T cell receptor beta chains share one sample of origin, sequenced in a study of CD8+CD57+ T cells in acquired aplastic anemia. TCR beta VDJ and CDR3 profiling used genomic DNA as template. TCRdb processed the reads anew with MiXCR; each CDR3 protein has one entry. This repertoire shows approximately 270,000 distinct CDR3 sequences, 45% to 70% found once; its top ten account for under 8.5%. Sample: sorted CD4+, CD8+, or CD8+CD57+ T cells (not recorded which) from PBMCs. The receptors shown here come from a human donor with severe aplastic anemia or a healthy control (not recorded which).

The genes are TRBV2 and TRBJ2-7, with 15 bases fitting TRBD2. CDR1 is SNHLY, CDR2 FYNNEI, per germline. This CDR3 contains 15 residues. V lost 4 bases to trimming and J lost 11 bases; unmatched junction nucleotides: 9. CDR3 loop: CASSGPGLAGGGEYF. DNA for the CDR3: TGTGCCAGCAGTGGGCCGGGACTAGCGGGGGGCGGAGAGTACTTC. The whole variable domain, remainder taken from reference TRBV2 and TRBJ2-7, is EPEVTQTPSHQVTQMGQEVILRCVPISNHLYFYWYRQILGQKVEFLVSFYNNEISEKSEIFDDQFSVERPDGSNFTLKIRSTKLEDSAMYFCASSGPGLAGGGEYFGPGTRLTVT.

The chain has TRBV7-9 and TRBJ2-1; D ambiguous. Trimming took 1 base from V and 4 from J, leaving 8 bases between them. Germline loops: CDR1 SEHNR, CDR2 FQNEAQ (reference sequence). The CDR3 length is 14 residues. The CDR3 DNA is TGTGCCAGCAGCTTAGGGGGATTTTACAATGAGCAGTTCTTC. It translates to CASSLGGFYNEQFF.

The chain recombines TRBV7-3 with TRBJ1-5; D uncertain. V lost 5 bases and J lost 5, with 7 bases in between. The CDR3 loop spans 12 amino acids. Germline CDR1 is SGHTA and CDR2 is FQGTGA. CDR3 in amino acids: CASSLNYQPQHF. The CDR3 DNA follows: TGTGCCAGCAGCCTCAATTATCAGCCCCAGCATTTT. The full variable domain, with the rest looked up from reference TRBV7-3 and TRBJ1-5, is GAGVSQTPSNKVTEKGKYVELRCDPISGHTALYWYRQSLGQGPEFLIYFQGTGAADDSGLPNDRFFAVRPEGSVSTLKIQRTERGDSAVYLCASSLNYQPQHFGDGTRLSIL.

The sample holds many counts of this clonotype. The CDR3 region is CASSLMETQYF. CDR3 nucleotide sequence: TGTGCCAGCAGTTTAATGGAGACCCAGTACTTC. V and J are TRBV27 and TRBJ2-5, with unresolved D. V lost 2 bases and J 5 bases, leaving 3 bases between the germline ends. The germline V gene has CDR1 MNHEY and CDR2 SMNVEV (reference sequence). This CDR3 region has 11 residues.

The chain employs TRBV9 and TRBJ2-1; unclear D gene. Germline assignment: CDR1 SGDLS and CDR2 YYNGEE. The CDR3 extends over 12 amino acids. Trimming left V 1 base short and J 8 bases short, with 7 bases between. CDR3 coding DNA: TGTGCCAGCAGCGTACTAGGGTATGAGCAGTTCTTC. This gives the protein CASSVLGYEQFF.

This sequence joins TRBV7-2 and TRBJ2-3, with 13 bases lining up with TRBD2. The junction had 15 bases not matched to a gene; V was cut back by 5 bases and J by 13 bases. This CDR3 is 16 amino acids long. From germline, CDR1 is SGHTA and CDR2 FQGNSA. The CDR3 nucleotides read TGTGCCAGCAGCGGCGAATCGGTGGGACTAGCGGGAAAGAAGTATTTT. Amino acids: CASSGESVGLAGKKYF. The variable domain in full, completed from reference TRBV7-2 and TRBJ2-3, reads GAGVSQSPSNKVTEKGKDVELRCDPISGHTALYWYRQSLGQGLEFLIYFQGNSAPDKSGLPSDRFSAERTGGSVSTLTIQRTQQEDSAVYLCASSGESVGLAGKKYFGPGTRLTVL.

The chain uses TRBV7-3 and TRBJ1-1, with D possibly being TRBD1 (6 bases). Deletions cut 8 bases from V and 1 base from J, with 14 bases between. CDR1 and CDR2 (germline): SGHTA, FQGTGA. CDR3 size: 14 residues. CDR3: CASSGGAGNTEAFF. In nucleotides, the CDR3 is TGTGCCAGCTCCGGGGGCGCGGGGAACACTGAAGCTTTCTTT.

In DNA, the CDR3 is TGTGCCAGCAGCCCCTTAAGCGGGGGGCGTGATACGCAGTATTTT. Encoded protein: CASSPLSGGRDTQYF. The V gene is TRBV7-9, the J gene TRBJ2-3, with TRBD2 matching over 9 bases. CDR1 is SEHNR and CDR2 is FQNEAQ in the germline V gene (reference sequence). This CDR3 has 15 residues. After removal of 5 bases from V and 6 bases from J, the junction contained 9 bases not matched to a gene. Based on the CDR3 plus reference TRBV7-9 and TRBJ2-3, the full variable domain is DTGVSQNPRHKITKRGQNVTFRCDPISEHNRLYWYRQTLGQGPEFLTYFQNEAQLEKSRLLSDRFSAERPKGSFSTLEIQRTEQGDSAMYLCASSPLSGGRDTQYFGPGTRLTVL.

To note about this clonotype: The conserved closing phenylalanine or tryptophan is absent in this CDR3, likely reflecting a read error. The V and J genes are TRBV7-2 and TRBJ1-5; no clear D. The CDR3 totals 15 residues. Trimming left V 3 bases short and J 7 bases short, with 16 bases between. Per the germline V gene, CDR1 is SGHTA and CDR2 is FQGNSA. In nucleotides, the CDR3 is TGTGCCAGCAGCTTCGCGCGTGGGTCAGCGCAGCCCCAGCATTGT. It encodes CASSFARGSAQPQHC.

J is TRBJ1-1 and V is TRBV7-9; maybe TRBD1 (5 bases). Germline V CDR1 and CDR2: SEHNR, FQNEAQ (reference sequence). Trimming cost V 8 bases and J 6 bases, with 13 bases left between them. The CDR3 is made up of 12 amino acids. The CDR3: CASLRGVSEAFF. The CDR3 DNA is TGTGCCAGCTTACGAGGGGTATCTGAAGCTTTCTTT.

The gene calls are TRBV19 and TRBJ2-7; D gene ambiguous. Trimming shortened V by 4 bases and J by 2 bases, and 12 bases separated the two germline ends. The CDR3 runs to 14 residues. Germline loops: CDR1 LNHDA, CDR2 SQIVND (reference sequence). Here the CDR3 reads CASSKTSAAYEQYF. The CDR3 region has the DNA TGTGCCAGTAGTAAAACTTCAGCAGCCTACGAGCAGTACTTC.

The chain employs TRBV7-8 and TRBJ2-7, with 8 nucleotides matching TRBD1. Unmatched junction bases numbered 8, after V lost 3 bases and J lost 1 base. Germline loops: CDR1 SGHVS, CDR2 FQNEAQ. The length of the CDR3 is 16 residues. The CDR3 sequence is CASSFAFRGQSYEQYF. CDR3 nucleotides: TGTGCCAGCAGCTTTGCTTTCAGGGGGCAGTCCTACGAGCAGTACTTC.

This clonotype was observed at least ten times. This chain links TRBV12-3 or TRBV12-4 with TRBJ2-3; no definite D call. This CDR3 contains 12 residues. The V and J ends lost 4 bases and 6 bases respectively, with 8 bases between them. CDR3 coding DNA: TGTGCCAGCAGTTCCTATATGGATACGCAGTATTTT. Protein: CASSSYMDTQYF.

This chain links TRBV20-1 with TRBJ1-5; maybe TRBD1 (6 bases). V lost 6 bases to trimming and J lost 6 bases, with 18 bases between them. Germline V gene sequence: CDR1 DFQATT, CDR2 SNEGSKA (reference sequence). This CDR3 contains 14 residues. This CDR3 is CSATRGGAGQPQHF. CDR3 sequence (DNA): TGCAGTGCCACCCGGGGGGGGGCTGGTCAGCCCCAGCATTTT.

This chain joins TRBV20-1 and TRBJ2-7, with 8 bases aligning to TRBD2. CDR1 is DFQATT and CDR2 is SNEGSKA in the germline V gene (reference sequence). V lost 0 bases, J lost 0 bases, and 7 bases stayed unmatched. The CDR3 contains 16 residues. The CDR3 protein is CSARDSMTSVSYEQYF. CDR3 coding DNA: TGCAGTGCTAGAGATAGCATGACTAGCGTCTCCTACGAGCAGTACTTC.

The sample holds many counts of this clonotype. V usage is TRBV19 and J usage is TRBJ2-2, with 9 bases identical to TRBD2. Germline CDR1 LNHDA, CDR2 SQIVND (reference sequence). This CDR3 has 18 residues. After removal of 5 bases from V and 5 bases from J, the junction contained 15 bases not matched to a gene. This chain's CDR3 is CASSPPIGGGAYTGELFF. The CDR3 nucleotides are TGTGCCAGTAGTCCCCCTATTGGCGGGGGGGCGTATACCGGGGAGCTGTTTTTT.

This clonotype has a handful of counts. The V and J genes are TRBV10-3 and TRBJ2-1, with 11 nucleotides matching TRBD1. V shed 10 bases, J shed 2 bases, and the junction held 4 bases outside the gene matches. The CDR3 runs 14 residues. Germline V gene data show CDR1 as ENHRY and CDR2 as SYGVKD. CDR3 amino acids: CATRDRGAYNEQFF. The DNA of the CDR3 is TGTGCCACCAGGGACAGGGGGGCCTACAATGAGCAGTTCTTC.

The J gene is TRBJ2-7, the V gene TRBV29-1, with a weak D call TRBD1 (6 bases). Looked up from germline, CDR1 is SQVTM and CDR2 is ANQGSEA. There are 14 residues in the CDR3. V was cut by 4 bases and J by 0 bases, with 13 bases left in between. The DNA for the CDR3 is TGCAGCGTTGCGGGACAATTTTCCTCCTACGAGCAGTACTTC. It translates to CSVAGQFSSYEQYF.

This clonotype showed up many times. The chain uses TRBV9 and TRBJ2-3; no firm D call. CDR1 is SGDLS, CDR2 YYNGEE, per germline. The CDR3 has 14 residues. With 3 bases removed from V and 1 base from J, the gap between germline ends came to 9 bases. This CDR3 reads CASSDYGGTDTQYF. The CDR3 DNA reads TGTGCCAGCAGCGACTATGGGGGCACAGATACGCAGTATTTT.

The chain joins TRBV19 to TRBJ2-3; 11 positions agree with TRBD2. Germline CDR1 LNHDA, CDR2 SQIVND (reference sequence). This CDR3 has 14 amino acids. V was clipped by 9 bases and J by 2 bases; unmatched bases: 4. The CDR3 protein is CASKTSGTTDTQYF. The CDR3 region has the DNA TGTGCCAGCAAGACTAGCGGGACCACAGATACGCAGTATTTT.

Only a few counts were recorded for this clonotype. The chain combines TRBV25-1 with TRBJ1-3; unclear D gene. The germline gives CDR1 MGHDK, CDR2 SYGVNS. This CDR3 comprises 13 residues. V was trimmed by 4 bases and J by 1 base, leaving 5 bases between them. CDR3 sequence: CASSGWSGNTIYF. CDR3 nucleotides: TGTGCCAGCAGTGGATGGTCTGGAAACACCATATATTTT.

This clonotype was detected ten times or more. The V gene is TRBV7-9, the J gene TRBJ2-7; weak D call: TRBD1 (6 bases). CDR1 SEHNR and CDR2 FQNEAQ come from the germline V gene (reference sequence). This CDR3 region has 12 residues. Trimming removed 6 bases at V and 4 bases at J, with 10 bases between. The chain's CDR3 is CASSPDRYEQYF. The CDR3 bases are TGTGCCAGCAGTCCGGACAGATACGAGCAGTACTTC. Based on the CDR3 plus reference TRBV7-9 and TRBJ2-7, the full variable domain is DTGVSQNPRHKITKRGQNVTFRCDPISEHNRLYWYRQTLGQGPEFLTYFQNEAQLEKSRLLSDRFSAERPKGSFSTLEIQRTEQGDSAMYLCASSPDRYEQYFGPGTRLTVT.

The CDR3 region is CASSLWTGVCNQPQHF. CDR3 DNA sequence: TGTGCCAGCAGCTTATGGACAGGAGTATGCAATCAGCCCCAGCATTTT. The chain couples TRBV7-9 to TRBJ1-5; 7 positions match TRBD1. There are 16 residues in the CDR3. The germline gives CDR1 SEHNR, CDR2 FQNEAQ (reference sequence). V was pared by 2 bases and J by 2 bases, with 6 bases of the junction left unmatched.

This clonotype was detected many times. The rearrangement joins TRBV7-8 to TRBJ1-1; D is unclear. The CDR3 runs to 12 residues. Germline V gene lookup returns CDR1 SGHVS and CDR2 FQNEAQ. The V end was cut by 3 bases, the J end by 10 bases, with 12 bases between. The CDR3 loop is CASSLGKRGAFF. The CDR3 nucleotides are TGTGCCAGCAGCTTGGGTAAGCGGGGAGCTTTCTTT.

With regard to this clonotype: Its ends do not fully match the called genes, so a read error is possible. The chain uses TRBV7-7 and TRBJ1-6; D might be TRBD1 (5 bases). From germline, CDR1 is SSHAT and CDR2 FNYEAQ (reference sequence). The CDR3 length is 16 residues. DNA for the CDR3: TGTGCTAGCACCCCATACGAAACCGGGGACTATTCACCCCTCCACTTT. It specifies CASTPYETGDYSPLHF.

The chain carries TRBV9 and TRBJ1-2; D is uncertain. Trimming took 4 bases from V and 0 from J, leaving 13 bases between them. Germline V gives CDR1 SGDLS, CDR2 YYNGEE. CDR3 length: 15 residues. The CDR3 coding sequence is TGTGCCAGCAGCTTTTACAGTTACTCTAACTATGGCTACACCTTC. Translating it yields CASSFYSYSNYGYTF.

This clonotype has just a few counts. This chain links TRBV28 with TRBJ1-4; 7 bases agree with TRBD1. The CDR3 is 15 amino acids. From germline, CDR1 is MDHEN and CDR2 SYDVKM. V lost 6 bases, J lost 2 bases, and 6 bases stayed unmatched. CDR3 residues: CASRAYRGTNEKLFF. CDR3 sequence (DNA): TGTGCCAGCAGAGCCTACAGGGGCACTAATGAAAAACTGTTTTTT.